This TCR beta chain was found in a study of blood T cell repertoires in COVID-19. As for the study in general: Acute and convalescent COVID-19 samples came from the United States, Italy and Spain.

Enrolment of Seattle patients took place during active infection, and they were followed longitudinally. This table comes from immunoSEQ multiplex PCR, and its TCRdb copy is limited to in-frame clones, with some not included. The sample has 450,000 or so clones, around 89% seen once; the top ten hold approximately 1.5%. This CDR3 contains 15 residues. Germline CDR1 LGHDT, CDR2 YNNKEL (reference sequence). Trimming took 2 bases from V and 4 from J, leaving 14 bases between them. The clonotype originates from a woman between 40 and 50 years old with COVID-19, enrolled during active disease. The sample comprised peripheral blood. This chain links TRBV3-1 (or the pseudogene TRBV3-2) with TRBJ1-1, with a possible D match to TRBD1 (6 bases). The CDR3 DNA reads as TGTGCCAGCAGCCAACCGGGACCAGGGGCCACTGAAGCTTTCTTT. This gives the protein CASSQPGPGATEAFF.